The 7 T cell receptor beta chains listed next were all sequenced from one sample in a study of CD8 T cells in Susac syndrome. When the RNA was reverse transcribed, random hexamers were used with an input of roughly 0.5 to 1 ug. TCRdb fed the immunoSEQ multiplex PCR reads into MiXCR, producing one record per CDR3 protein. The sample holds 150,000 to 200,000 distinct CDR3 sequences, less than 95% seen once. Sequencing was performed on CD4+ T cells from PBMCs. Receptor source: a human donor with multiple sclerosis.

The chain carries TRBV20-1 and TRBJ1-5; TRBD1 might be the D (6 bases). The CDR3 totals 14 residues. Germline CDR1 DFQATT, CDR2 SNEGSKA (reference sequence). V was clipped by 6 bases and J by 2 bases, with 14 bases between them. CDR3 sequence (DNA): TGCAGTGCCCTACAGGGACGGGGCAATCAGCCCCAGCATTTT. This codes for CSALQGRGNQPQHF.

The V and J genes are TRBV7-3 and TRBJ2-1; maybe TRBD1 (6 bases). The length of the CDR3 is 12 residues. V was shortened by 0 bases and J by 13 bases, with 10 bases between the two germline ends. Looked up from germline, CDR1 is SGHTA and CDR2 is FQGTGA. The CDR3 bases are TGTGCCAGCAGCTTAACTTCAGGGGACCAGTTCTTC. Translating it yields CASSLTSGDQFF.

This chain links TRBV12-3 or TRBV12-4 with TRBJ2-7; 15 bases agree with TRBD2. CDR3 size: 18 residues. Unmatched junction bases numbered 6, after V lost 1 base and J lost 2 bases. The CDR3 loop is CASSLGTSGRAGAYEQYF. In DNA form, the CDR3 reads TGTGCCAGCAGTTTAGGGACTAGCGGGAGGGCCGGGGCCTACGAGCAGTACTTC.

This clonotype has just one count. The chain uses TRBV2 and TRBJ2-2; TRBD2 matches at 7 bases. Germline CDR1 and CDR2: SNHLY and FYNNEI. Trimming at V came to 8 bases and at J to 2 bases, leaving 11 bases not matched to a gene. This CDR3 has 16 residues. The CDR3 DNA reads as TGTGCCAGCCTTAGAGGGCTAGCGGTTAACACCGGGGAGCTGTTTTTT. It translates to CASLRGLAVNTGELFF.

The chain uses TRBV12-3 or TRBV12-4 and TRBJ1-1; D not certain. V lost 6 bases and J lost 8, with 10 bases in between. The CDR3 has 11 amino acids. This CDR3 is CASSPQREAFF. The DNA for the CDR3 is TGTGCCAGCAGCCCTCAGAGAGAAGCTTTCTTT.

This rearrangement joins TRBV30 to TRBJ1-5; tentative D call: TRBD1 (6 bases). This CDR3 is 16 amino acids long. Germline V gene data show CDR1 as GTSNPN and CDR2 as SVGIG (reference sequence). Trimming cost V 2 bases and J 2 bases, with 16 bases left between them. The CDR3 sequence is CAWSWGGGRGNQPQHF. CDR3 DNA sequence: TGTGCCTGGAGTTGGGGCGGGGGCCGGGGCAATCAGCCCCAGCATTTT.

The rearrangement joins TRBV7-9 to TRBJ1-1, with D unresolved. Looked up from germline, CDR1 is SEHNR and CDR2 is FQNEAQ (reference sequence). The V end lost 5 bases, the J end lost 3 bases, and 10 bases lay between the germline ends. The CDR3 is made up of 13 amino acids. CDR3 in amino acids: CASSKTPDTEAFF. As DNA, the CDR3 is TGTGCCAGCAGCAAGACTCCGGACACTGAAGCTTTCTTT.